What follows describes a single T cell receptor beta chain. What it binds is not known. This sample was taken from a study of identical twins. Notes on the study in general: Invariant MAIT and iNKT cells may have partly biased zero-insertion analyses. Whereas memory repertoires showed no such difference, abundant cord blood beta clonotypes carried fewer insertions. The same donors were not followed; conclusions instead depended on cross-sectional statistical analysis.

V lost 0 bases and J lost 5, with 15 bases in between. CDR1 MNHEY and CDR2 SVGAGI come from the germline V gene. The CDR3 consists of 16 residues. TCRdb reprocessed the 5' RACE reads via MiXCR and lists one record per CDR3 protein. The table shows 500,000 to 550,000 distinct CDR3 sequences, with more than 20% occurring only once. These data also formed part of another study, on yellow fever vaccine responses in identical twins.

The rearrangement uses TRBV6-5 and TRBJ2-3; D remains ambiguous. Sample: CD4+ T cells sorted from blood. This TCR came from a woman between 18 and 29 years old in good health. In DNA form, the CDR3 reads TGTGCCAGCAGTTACTCGGACGCTCCCGCGTTAGATACGCAGTATTTT. This codes for CASSYSDAPALDTQYF.